This TCR beta chain comes out of a study of blood T cell repertoires in COVID-19. Study overall: Sources were T cells, B-cell-depleted T cells, or PBMCs; the material itself was cDNA or gDNA.

Original data processing: By means of reference gene primer amplification, nucleated cell counts were estimated. Profiling relied on immunoSEQ multiplex PCR, and the TCRdb table lists in-frame clones only, not all of them. V, J and clone size derive from that table, while D and trimming were established from the DNA sequence. The repertoire holds fewer than 200,000 clones, with 75% to 80% as singletons. Trimming cost V 5 bases and J 0 bases, with 14 bases left between them. The CDR3 is 15 amino acids. Germline V lookup: CDR1 SGHVS, CDR2 FNYEAQ. This clone was seen only a few times. This receptor was obtained from a woman between 50 and 59 years old with active or convalescent COVID-19. The source material was peripheral blood. The V gene is TRBV7-6, the J gene TRBJ2-7; a weak D match, TRBD2 (6 bases). In DNA, the CDR3 is TGTGCCAGCAGCCAACATCGGGGGAGCTCCTACGAGCAGTACTTC. This gives the protein CASSQHRGSSYEQYF.